This T cell receptor (beta chain) was documented in a study of T cells in narcolepsy. The CDR3 spans 14 residues. The germline gives CDR1 MDHEN, CDR2 SYDVKM. Trimming left V 6 bases short and J 2 bases short, with 11 bases between. A word on this clone: Its antigen remains unidentified.

Measured with immunoSEQ multiplex PCR; TCRdb has only the in-frame clones, and not every one. Here the sample spans 25,000 to 35,000 clones, 75% to 90% being singletons. Broader study findings: No autoreactive T cell clone sequences appeared in some memory CD4+ repertoires.

What was sequenced was CD45RA- memory CD4+ T cells from PBMCs. The TCR originated in a human donor with narcolepsy. The V and J genes are TRBV28 and TRBJ1-5; the D is unclear. The CDR3, as DNA: TGTGCCAGCAGGAGAGGAACGGGCAATCAGCCCCAGCATTTT. Translation gives CASRRGTGNQPQHF.